This is a list of T cell receptor beta chains from one sample in a study of blood T cell repertoires in COVID-19. TCRdb's table, derived via immunoSEQ multiplex PCR, lists solely in-frame clones and lacks some. This sample has 65,000 to 90,000 clones, with over 70% found just once. Sequenced material: peripheral blood. The receptors originated from a man at least 80 years old with active or convalescent COVID-19. Each CDR3 is given with its conserved first and last residue. Each record gives: CDR3 protein, CDR3 DNA, clone size, V gene, J gene, D gene. The D gene is left open where the match is weak. The size of a clone is reported for some rows only, either as once, few or many, or as a class for expanded clones.

CDR3: CASSMGSYYSNQPQHF
DNA: TGTGCCAGTAGTATGGGCAGCTATTATAGCAATCAGCCCCAGCATTTT
size: NA
V: TRBV19
J: TRBJ1-5
D: NA

CDR3: CASTNPGQGSYEQYF
DNA: TGTGCCAGCACCAACCCGGGACAGGGGTCCTACGAGCAGTACTTC
size: NA
V: TRBV2
J: TRBJ2-7
D: TRBD1

CDR3: CATSARGLNEQFF
DNA: TGTGCCACCAGTGCTAGAGGGTTGAATGAGCAGTTCTTC
size: NA
V: TRBV24-1
J: TRBJ2-1
D: NA

CDR3: CASREQGIGNQPQHF
DNA: TGTGCCAGCAGGGAACAGGGAATTGGCAATCAGCCCCAGCATTTT
size: NA
V: TRBV2
J: TRBJ1-5
D: NA

CDR3: CASGLVMGARTGELFF
DNA: TGTGCTAGTGGTTTGGTAATGGGGGCGCGTACCGGGGAGCTGTTTTTT
size: NA
V: TRBV12-5
J: TRBJ2-2
D: NA

CDR3: CASGQVIDGTDTQYF
DNA: TGTGCTAGTGGTCAGGTTATCGATGGCACAGATACGCAGTATTTT
size: NA
V: TRBV12-5
J: TRBJ2-3
D: NA

CDR3: CAWSETSKQETQYF
DNA: TGTGCCTGGAGTGAAACTAGCAAACAAGAGACCCAGTACTTC
size: NA
V: TRBV30
J: TRBJ2-5
D: NA

CDR3: CASSEGGRRANQPQHF
DNA: TGTGCCAGCAGTGAAGGCGGGAGAAGGGCCAATCAGCCCCAGCATTTT
size: NA
V: TRBV2
J: TRBJ1-5
D: NA

CDR3: CASSKVTGGFSNQPQHF
DNA: TGTGCCAGTAGTAAAGTGACAGGGGGCTTTAGCAATCAGCCCCAGCATTTT
size: NA
V: TRBV19
J: TRBJ1-5
D: TRBD1

CDR3: CASSLDRAWGYTF
DNA: TGTGCCAGCAGCTTGGACAGGGCGTGGGGCTACACCTTC
size: once
V: TRBV6-5
J: TRBJ1-2
D: TRBD1

CDR3: CASSAPGTSGPNVHF
DNA: TGTGCCAGCAGTGCACCCGGGACTAGCGGGCCCAACGTGCACTTC
size: NA
V: TRBV27
J: TRBJ2-7
D: TRBD2

CDR3: CASSEGGVSWDEQFF
DNA: TGCGCCAGCAGCGAGGGAGGGGTTAGCTGGGATGAGCAGTTCTTC
size: NA
V: TRBV4-1
J: TRBJ2-1
D: TRBD2

CDR3: CAWRDLATFYNEQFF
DNA: TGTGCCTGGAGGGATCTAGCGACTTTCTACAATGAGCAGTTCTTC
size: NA
V: TRBV30
J: TRBJ2-1
D: NA

CDR3: CASSRLPGGELFF
DNA: TGTGCCAGCAGCCGGCTCCCGGGGGGGGAGCTGTTTTTT
size: NA
V: TRBV11-3
J: TRBJ2-2
D: NA

CDR3: CASSLLGRGATDTQYF
DNA: TGTGCCAGCAGTTTACTGGGGAGGGGGGCCACAGATACGCAGTATTTT
size: NA
V: TRBV28
J: TRBJ2-3
D: NA

CDR3: CASSEMAAGVSETQYF
DNA: TGTGCCAGCAGTGAAATGGCGGCAGGGGTATCGGAGACCCAGTACTTC
size: NA
V: TRBV6-1
J: TRBJ2-5
D: NA

CDR3: CASSYPGQGTGGYTF
DNA: TGTGCCAGCAGTTACCCGGGACAGGGTACGGGCGGCTACACCTTC
size: NA
V: TRBV6-5
J: TRBJ1-2
D: TRBD1

CDR3: CASSEQQGLSGYTF
DNA: TGTGCCAGCAGTGAGCAACAGGGACTATCGGGCTACACCTTC
size: NA
V: TRBV2
J: TRBJ1-2
D: NA

CDR3: CASSEPGQGTSYEQYF
DNA: TGTGCCAGCAGCGAGCCGGGACAGGGGACATCCTACGAGCAGTACTTC
size: NA
V: TRBV7-2
J: TRBJ2-7
D: TRBD1

CDR3: CASSPNRGRGDTIYF
DNA: TGTGCCAGCAGCCCGAACAGGGGGCGCGGGGACACCATATATTTT
size: NA
V: TRBV11-2
J: TRBJ1-3
D: TRBD1

CDR3: CASSPMGAGAFF
DNA: TGTGCCAGCAGCCCCATGGGGGCGGGAGCTTTCTTT
size: NA
V: TRBV2
J: TRBJ1-1
D: NA

CDR3: CASSSDRDGEQYF
DNA: TGTGCCAGCTCATCGGACAGGGACGGCGAGCAGTACTTC
size: NA
V: TRBV18
J: TRBJ2-7
D: TRBD1

CDR3: CASSLGAGGYGYTF
DNA: TGTGCCAGCAGCTTGGGCGCAGGGGGCTATGGCTACACCTTC
size: NA
V: TRBV5-4
J: TRBJ1-2
D: TRBD1

CDR3: CASSISGDTNEKLFF
DNA: TGTGCCAGTAGTATTAGCGGGGATACTAATGAAAAACTGTTTTTT
size: NA
V: TRBV19
J: TRBJ1-4
D: NA

CDR3: CASSLRGSETQYF
DNA: TGTGCCAGCAGCCTCCGGGGGTCAGAGACCCAGTACTTC
size: NA
V: TRBV12-3/TRBV12-4
J: TRBJ2-5
D: NA

CDR3: CAWSERGLGTEAFF
DNA: TGTGCCTGGAGTGAGAGGGGGCTAGGCACTGAAGCTTTCTTT
size: NA
V: TRBV30
J: TRBJ1-1
D: TRBD1

CDR3: CASSLRTGGALQYF
DNA: TGTGCCAGCAGCCTCAGGACAGGGGGCGCGTTGCAGTACTTC
size: NA
V: TRBV11-3
J: TRBJ2-7
D: TRBD1

CDR3: CAWRAGQGKNEQYF
DNA: TGTGCCTGGAGGGCTGGACAGGGGAAGAACGAGCAGTACTTC
size: NA
V: TRBV30
J: TRBJ2-7
D: TRBD1

CDR3: CASSITLRSSYEQYF
DNA: TGTGCCAGTAGTATTACCCTGCGGAGCTCCTACGAGCAGTACTTC
size: NA
V: TRBV19
J: TRBJ2-7
D: NA

CDR3: CASSLGGDNYGYTF
DNA: TGTGCCAGCAGCTTAGGCGGGGACAACTATGGCTACACCTTC
size: NA
V: TRBV5-4
J: TRBJ1-2
D: NA

CDR3: CASSPDGALFEKLFF
DNA: TGCGCCAGCAGCCCGGATGGGGCTCTGTTTGAAAAACTGTTTTTT
size: NA
V: TRBV5-1
J: TRBJ1-4
D: NA

CDR3: CASSQDGTSGAVYNEQFF
DNA: TGTGCCAGCAGCCAAGATGGGACTAGCGGGGCTGTTTACAATGAGCAGTTCTTC
size: NA
V: TRBV4-2
J: TRBJ2-1
D: TRBD2

CDR3: CASSQPAGVEYQETQYF
DNA: TGTGCCAGCAGCCAACCAGCGGGAGTGGAGTACCAAGAGACCCAGTACTTC
size: NA
V: TRBV3-1/TRBV3-2
J: TRBJ2-5
D: TRBD2

CDR3: CASSIYGLAGVTGELFF
DNA: TGTGCCAGTAGTATTTATGGGCTAGCGGGAGTTACCGGGGAGCTGTTTTTT
size: NA
V: TRBV19
J: TRBJ2-2
D: TRBD2

CDR3: CASSLLFGDNEQFF
DNA: TGTGCCAGCAGCTTGTTGTTCGGAGACAATGAGCAGTTCTTC
size: few
V: TRBV5-6
J: TRBJ2-1
D: NA

CDR3: CASRATGGNQPQHF
DNA: TGTGCCAGCAGGGCGACAGGGGGCAATCAGCCCCAGCATTTT
size: NA
V: TRBV6-5
J: TRBJ1-5
D: TRBD1

CDR3: CASSLAGQGDTQYF
DNA: TGCGCCAGCAGCTTGGCCGGTCAGGGTGATACGCAGTATTTT
size: few
V: TRBV5-1
J: TRBJ2-3
D: NA

CDR3: CASSLGTPGDYGYTF
DNA: TGTGCCAGCAGCCTCGGGACTCCGGGCGACTATGGCTACACCTTC
size: NA
V: TRBV3-1/TRBV3-2
J: TRBJ1-2
D: NA

CDR3: CASSLAVRAGELFF
DNA: TGCGCCAGCAGCTTGGCAGTCCGGGCCGGGGAGCTGTTTTTT
size: once
V: TRBV5-1
J: TRBJ2-2
D: NA

CDR3: CSVEGTAAEAFF
DNA: TGCAGCGTTGAGGGGACAGCAGCTGAAGCTTTCTTT
size: NA
V: TRBV29-1
J: TRBJ1-1
D: TRBD1

CDR3: CASSEVNSGPYEQYF
DNA: TGTGCCAGCAGTGAAGTCAATAGCGGTCCCTACGAGCAGTACTTC
size: NA
V: TRBV2
J: TRBJ2-7
D: NA

CDR3: CASSFGLAGNNEQFF
DNA: TGTGCCAGCAGCTTTGGTCTAGCGGGGAACAATGAGCAGTTCTTC
size: NA
V: TRBV5-8
J: TRBJ2-1
D: TRBD2

CDR3: CSVRQGDYEQYF
DNA: TGCAGCGTGCGGCAGGGGGACTACGAGCAGTACTTC
size: medium-sized
V: TRBV29-1
J: TRBJ2-7
D: TRBD1

CDR3: CASSRGADSNEQFF
DNA: TGTGCCAGCAGCCGCGGGGCGGATTCCAATGAGCAGTTCTTC
size: NA
V: TRBV6-5
J: TRBJ2-1
D: NA

CDR3: CATSRATRGADGYTF
DNA: TGTGCCACCAGCAGGGCGACCCGGGGTGCGGATGGCTACACCTTC
size: NA
V: TRBV15
J: TRBJ1-2
D: NA